One and the same sample provided the 17 T cell receptor beta chains below, sequenced in a study of identical twins (TCRdb year 2016). The receptor library was made with 5' RACE. The instrument was an Illumina HiSeq 2000. TCRdb reanalyzed the raw reads on its own, using fastp at Q25 for trimming and MiXCR for clone calling, and kept in-frame beta chains. Each entry merges the rows of one CDR3 protein and shows their most common DNA and genes. The sample yields 550,000 to 800,000 distinct CDR3 sequences; 7.1% were counted once. The leading ten clones occupy about 1.5% of the sample. These data were likewise used in another study, on yellow fever vaccine responses in identical twins.

Sequencing used PBMCs. The receptors shown here come from a woman between 18 and 29 years old in good health.

This clonotype was picked up a small number of times. The chain couples TRBV5-1 to TRBJ2-5; D is perhaps TRBD2 (6 bases). Germline loops: CDR1 SGHRS, CDR2 YFSETQ. This CDR3 has 16 amino acids. Trimming shortened V by 4 bases and J by 9 bases, and 25 bases separated the two germline ends. This chain's CDR3 is CASSMERRGSVGAQYF. Here the CDR3 DNA reads TGCGCCAGCAGCATGGAACGGAGGGGCAGCGTTGGGGCCCAGTACTTC.

This clonotype showed up just a few times. V gene TRBV7-2 combines with J gene TRBJ2-7, with D unclear. CDR1 SGHTA and CDR2 FQGNSA come from the germline V gene. The V end lost 2 bases, the J end lost 7 bases, and 6 bases lay between the germline ends. The CDR3 sequence is 11 residues long. The CDR3 bases are TGTGCCAGCAGCTTACAATGGGAGCAGTACTTC. This translates into CASSLQWEQYF.

This chain uses TRBV20-1 with TRBJ2-3; tentatively, D is TRBD2 (6 bases). Between the trimmed V and J ends, which lost 6 bases and 7 bases, there was a span of 26 bases. Looked up from germline, CDR1 is DFQATT and CDR2 is SNEGSKA (reference sequence). The CDR3 contains 16 residues. The CDR3 sequence: CSAQDGASDPGHTQYF. The DNA for the CDR3 is TGCAGTGCACAGGACGGGGCTAGCGACCCAGGGCATACGCAGTATTTT.

The chain employs TRBV4-1 and TRBJ2-5; 10 bases line up with TRBD2. In germline, CDR1 is MGHRA, CDR2 YSYEKL. The CDR3 is 17 amino acids. V gave up 9 bases and J gave up 3 bases; unmatched junction bases: 16. The DNA of the CDR3 is TGCGCCAGAATCCACGAAACCAGCGGGGGGGCTAAAGAGACCCAGTACTTC. Protein sequence: CARIHETSGGAKETQYF.

This clonotype has more than one count but fewer than ten. CDR3 bases: TGCAGTGCTAATTTCCTTGGTCGGGGAACTGAAGCTTTCTTT. This translates into CSANFLGRGTEAFF. The rearrangement uses TRBV20-1 and TRBJ1-1; D remains unclear. Germline loops: CDR1 DFQATT, CDR2 SNEGSKA (reference sequence). This CDR3 comprises 14 residues. V lost 4 bases to trimming and J lost 5 bases, with 17 bases between them.

At least ten counts were recorded for this clonotype. The chain has TRBV12-3 or TRBV12-4 and TRBJ2-3; D gene unclear. The CDR3 is 13 residues long. The V end was cut by 5 bases, the J end by 6 bases, with 12 bases between. The CDR3 bases are TGTGCCAGCAGTCCCTACCTCGTGGATACGCAGTATTTT. Residues: CASSPYLVDTQYF.

The V call is TRBV7-9, the J call TRBJ1-1, with D possibly matching TRBD1 (5 bases). CDR3 length equals 15 residues. CDR1 is SEHNR, CDR2 FQNEAQ, per germline (reference sequence). V was pared by 3 bases and J by 4 bases, with 15 bases between. CDR3 nucleotide sequence: TGTGCCAGCAGCTTCGGGTCTGGGGCTCCCACTGAAGCTTTCTTT. Translation gives CASSFGSGAPTEAFF.

This clonotype came up a few times. The V gene is TRBV7-3, the J gene TRBJ2-2; TRBD1 matches 7 bases. Germline CDR1 is SGHTA and CDR2 is FQGTGA. This CDR3 has 16 amino acids. Trimming cost V 5 bases and J 2 bases; bases outside gene matches: 8. CDR3 sequence (DNA): TGTGCCAGCAGCCAATGGGGACAGCTAAACACCGGGGAGCTGTTTTTT. Translating gives CASSQWGQLNTGELFF. The whole variable domain, remainder taken from reference TRBV7-3 and TRBJ2-2, is GAGVSQTPSNKVTEKGKYVELRCDPISGHTALYWYRQSLGQGPEFLIYFQGTGAADDSGLPNDRFFAVRPEGSVSTLKIQRTERGDSAVYLCASSQWGQLNTGELFFGEGSRLTVL.

This clonotype occurred a few times. As DNA, the CDR3 is TGTGCCAGCAGATCCGGGACAGCCTATGGCTACACCTTC. This encodes CASRSGTAYGYTF. The chain joins TRBV6-6 to TRBJ1-2; 7 nucleotides align to TRBD1. Germline lookup yields CDR1 MNHNY and CDR2 SVGAGI (reference sequence). The CDR3 extends over 13 amino acids. With 6 bases clipped from V and 4 bases from J, the junction kept 5 bases outside the gene matches.

This clonotype was seen many times. The V and J genes are TRBV6-1 and TRBJ2-1, with unresolved D. V lost 6 bases and J 0 bases, leaving 24 bases between the germline ends. The germline CDR1 and CDR2 sequences are MNHNS and SASEGT. CDR3 size: 19 residues. CDR3: CASSLTGHYAAYSYNEQFF. The CDR3 DNA follows: TGTGCCAGCAGCCTAACTGGCCATTATGCGGCGTACTCCTACAATGAGCAGTTCTTC.

The chain uses TRBV20-1 and TRBJ2-2; D remains ambiguous. The CDR3 totals 13 residues. Looked up from germline, CDR1 is DFQATT and CDR2 is SNEGSKA (reference sequence). Between the trimmed V and J ends, which lost 0 bases and 3 bases, there was a span of 5 bases. The CDR3 DNA reads as TGCAGTGCTAGAGACACCTACACCGGGGAGCTGTTTTTT. This gives the protein CSARDTYTGELFF.

The chain couples TRBV13 to TRBJ2-5; TRBD1 aligns across 7 bases. Germline V lookup: CDR1 PRHDT, CDR2 FYEKMQ (reference sequence). The CDR3 runs to 16 residues. The V segment lost 1 base and the J segment 7 bases; nucleotides outside the gene matches: 12. The CDR3 here is CASSLEEQGIYGTQYF. CDR3 DNA: TGTGCCAGCAGCTTAGAGGAACAGGGGATTTACGGGACCCAGTACTTC.

This clonotype was observed many times. The genes are TRBV28 and TRBJ2-6; no firm D call. The ends were cut back, 8 bases at V and 2 bases at J, with 16 bases in the middle. This CDR3 contains 16 residues. The germline V gene has CDR1 MDHEN and CDR2 SYDVKM. CDR3 nucleotides: TGTGCCAGCGCCCCCCCTCTAGTAGCTGGGGCCAACGTCCTGACTTTC. Amino acids: CASAPPLVAGANVLTF.

This clonotype was detected a few times. V and J are TRBV5-5 and TRBJ1-2, with TRBD1 matching over 9 bases. V was clipped by 4 bases and J by 7 bases; unmatched bases: 8. The CDR3 has 14 residues. CDR1 is SGHKS and CDR2 is YYEKEE in the germline V gene (reference sequence). The CDR3 DNA reads as TGTGCCAGCAGCACGGGACAGGGTCTGGGTGGCTACACCTTC. This codes for CASSTGQGLGGYTF.

The chain joins TRBV6-2 or TRBV6-3 to TRBJ2-3; D call uncertain. Germline CDR1 MNHEY, CDR2 SVGEGT. This CDR3 comprises 14 residues. The V end was cut by 8 bases, the J end by 4 bases, with 16 bases between. The CDR3 nucleotides are TGTGCCAGCGCCCCGGGTGGCCCCGCAGATACGCAGTATTTT. It codes for CASAPGGPADTQYF.

In its sample, this clonotype was seen a few times. The chain combines TRBV2 with TRBJ1-1, with D perhaps matching TRBD1 (6 bases). The length of the CDR3 is 10 residues. Deletions cut 6 bases from V and 12 bases from J, with 11 bases between. CDR1 is SNHLY and CDR2 is FYNNEI in the germline V gene. The CDR3 nucleotides are TGTGCCAGCAGAGGGACATCAACTTTCTTT. Translating gives CASRGTSTFF.

The chain uses TRBV7-9 and TRBJ2-1; TRBD2 agrees at 10 bases. Germline assignment: CDR1 SEHNR and CDR2 FQNEAQ (reference sequence). V trimming: 4 bases; J trimming: 8 bases; junction bases outside the gene matches: 11. The CDR3 is 16 residues long. This CDR3 reads CASSSLASGGYDEQFF. In DNA form, the CDR3 reads TGTGCCAGCAGCTCCCTAGCTAGCGGGGGCTATGATGAGCAGTTCTTC.